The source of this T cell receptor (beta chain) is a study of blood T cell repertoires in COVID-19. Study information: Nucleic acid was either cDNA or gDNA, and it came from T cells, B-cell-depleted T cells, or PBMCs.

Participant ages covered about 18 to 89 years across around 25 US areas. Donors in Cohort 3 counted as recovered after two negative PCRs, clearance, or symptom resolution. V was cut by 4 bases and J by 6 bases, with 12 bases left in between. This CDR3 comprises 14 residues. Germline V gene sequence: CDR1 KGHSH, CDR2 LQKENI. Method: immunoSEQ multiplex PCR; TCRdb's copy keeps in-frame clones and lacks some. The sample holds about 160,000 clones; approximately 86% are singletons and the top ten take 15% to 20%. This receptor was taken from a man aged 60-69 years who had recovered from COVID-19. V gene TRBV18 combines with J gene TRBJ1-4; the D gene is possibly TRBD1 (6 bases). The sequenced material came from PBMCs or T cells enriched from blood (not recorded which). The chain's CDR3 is CASSLGGLDEKLFF. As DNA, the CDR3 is TGTGCCAGCTCACTGGGGGGGCTGGATGAAAAACTGTTTTTT.